A selection of T cell receptor beta chains follows, all from one sample in a study of T-cell memory formation after mild COVID-19. TCRdb re-analysed the 5' RACE reads in MiXCR, keeping a single row per CDR3 protein. The sample holds fewer than 250,000 distinct CDR3 sequences, roughly 30% seen once. The material sequenced was PBMCs or a T cell subset sorted from them (not recorded which). These receptors originate from an adult woman who had mild COVID-19 (a few samples of this study predate the infection). Cell type and time point are not known. Both conserved end residues are part of each CDR3. Each record gives: J gene, D gene, clone size, V gene, CDR3 protein, CDR3 DNA. D genes are given only for firm matches. Rows may omit the clone size; those that give it use once, few, many or a size class.

>TRBJ1-1|.|.|TRBV7-8
CASRFTWNTEAFF
TGTGCCAGCAGGTTTACTTGGAACACTGAAGCTTTCTTT
>TRBJ2-7|TRBD2|few|TRBV9
CASSVGGAVTYEQYF
TGTGCCAGCAGCGTCGGGGGGGCCGTCACCTACGAGCAGTACTTC
>TRBJ1-2|.|.|TRBV29-1
CSAGDYVYTF
TGCAGCGCAGGAGATTATGTCTACACCTTC
>TRBJ1-2|TRBD1|.|TRBV27
CASREGGGYGYTF
TGTGCCAGCCGCGAAGGGGGCGGCTATGGCTACACCTTC
>TRBJ2-7|.|.|TRBV20-1
CSVPHWAGSHEQYF
TGCAGTGTCCCCCATTGGGCAGGGTCCCACGAGCAGTACTTC
>TRBJ2-1|.|.|TRBV20-1
CSATRQEKIGNNEQFF
TGCAGTGCTACTAGACAGGAGAAGATAGGAAACAATGAGCAGTTCTTC
>TRBJ1-1|.|.|TRBV13
CASSSGGNTEAFF
TGTGCCAGCAGCTCCGGCGGGAACACTGAAGCTTTCTTT
>TRBJ2-7|.|few|TRBV5-1
CASSPAPATPYEQYF
TGCGCCAGCAGCCCCGCGCCGGCTACTCCCTACGAGCAGTACTTC
>TRBJ1-2|TRBD1|.|TRBV12-3/TRBV12-4
CASSSQQGAPGYTF
TGTGCCAGCAGTTCCCAACAGGGGGCGCCTGGCTACACCTTC
>TRBJ2-4|.|few|TRBV9
CASSVAGAAKNIQYF
TGTGCCAGCAGCGTAGCAGGAGCAGCCAAAAACATTCAGTACTTC
>TRBJ2-5|.|few|TRBV4-2
CASSQDFPSGFQETQYF
TGTGCCAGCAGCCAAGATTTTCCCTCGGGATTTCAAGAGACCCAGTACTTC
>TRBJ2-5|.|few|TRBV5-4
CASSFEGGPRETQYF
TGTGCCAGCAGCTTCGAAGGGGGGCCCAGGGAGACCCAGTACTTC
>TRBJ2-1|.|few|TRBV4-3
CASSQDRVWNNEQFF
TGCGCCAGCAGCCAAGATCGGGTCTGGAACAATGAGCAGTTCTTC
>TRBJ1-3|TRBD1|.|TRBV5-1
CASSLVNPGQGPGNTIYF
TGCGCCAGCAGCTTGGTCAACCCGGGACAGGGCCCTGGAAACACCATATATTTT
>TRBJ1-1|.|few|TRBV4-3
CASSQRGNTEAFF
TGCGCCAGCAGCCAACGGGGAAACACTGAAGCTTTCTTT
>TRBJ2-1|.|few|TRBV12-3/TRBV12-4
CASSHFGSEQFF
TGTGCCAGCAGTCATTTCGGTTCTGAGCAGTTCTTC
>TRBJ2-7|.|.|TRBV20-1
CSAPLGTQPPYEQYF
TGCAGTGCCCCTTTAGGGACCCAGCCCCCCTACGAGCAGTACTTC
>TRBJ2-7|.|few|TRBV21-1
CASSSLGAANSYEQYF
TGTGCCAGCAGCTCCTTAGGGGCAGCCAACTCCTACGAGCAGTACTTC
>TRBJ1-1|.|.|TRBV5-8
CASRRPREVDTEAFF
TGTGCCAGCAGACGTCCTAGGGAGGTCGACACTGAAGCTTTCTTT
>TRBJ2-4|.|.|TRBV5-1
CASSKPEDNEDIQYF
TGCGCCAGCTCGAAACCGGAGGACAATGAGGACATTCAGTACTTC
>TRBJ1-1|.|.|TRBV20-1
CSARDHGGMNTEAFF
TGCAGTGCTAGAGATCATGGGGGGATGAACACTGAAGCTTTCTTT
>TRBJ2-3|TRBD2|few|TRBV5-1
CASSFRGLAATTDTQYF
TGCGCCAGCAGCTTCAGAGGACTAGCGGCCACCACAGATACGCAGTATTTT
>TRBJ2-3|TRBD2|few|TRBV6-6
CASSPQTSGRSTDTQYF
TGTGCCAGCAGCCCCCAAACTAGCGGGAGGAGCACAGATACGCAGTATTTT
>TRBJ1-1|.|.|TRBV3-1
CASSQGDRQEAFF
TGTGCCAGCAGCCAAGGGGATAGACAGGAAGCTTTCTTT
>TRBJ1-2|.|.|TRBV20-1
CSASTRGHGYTF
TGCAGTGCTAGTACCCGGGGACATGGCTACACCTTC
>TRBJ1-5|.|.|TRBV6-5
CASSYSGVGGNQPQHF
TGTGCCAGCAGTTATTCAGGGGTTGGAGGCAATCAGCCCCAGCATTTT
>TRBJ1-2|.|once|TRBV7-9
CASSFGRDINYGYTF
TGTGCCAGCAGCTTCGGCAGGGATATCAACTATGGCTACACCTTC
>TRBJ2-3|.|.|TRBV7-9
CASSLVGAPSTDTQYF
TGTGCCAGCAGCTTAGTAGGGGCGCCCAGCACAGATACGCAGTATTTT
>TRBJ2-7|.|.|TRBV9
CASSVTSGFSYEQYF
TGTGCCAGCAGCGTAACCTCGGGCTTCTCCTACGAGCAGTACTTC
>TRBJ1-2|.|.|TRBV6-5
CASATGGGYTF
TGTGCCAGCGCGACCGGGGGCGGCTACACCTTC
>TRBJ1-3|TRBD1|many|TRBV20-1
CSARVGQGASGNTIYF
TGCAGTGCTAGAGTGGGCCAGGGGGCGTCTGGAAACACCATATATTTT
>TRBJ2-7|.|.|TRBV5-1
CASSLSPEYEQYF
TGCGCCAGCAGCTTGTCTCCTGAATACGAGCAGTACTTC
>TRBJ2-1|.|few|TRBV7-9
CASSFPGREGDEQFF
TGTGCCAGCAGCTTCCCGGGTAGGGAAGGAGATGAGCAGTTCTTC
>TRBJ2-1|.|few|TRBV9
CASSPGFSGEQFF
TGTGCCAGCAGCCCCGGATTTAGCGGCGAGCAGTTCTTC
>TRBJ2-3|TRBD2|.|TRBV6-4
CARLTPGLAGVWANAQYF
TGTGCCAGACTCACCCCGGGACTAGCGGGAGTGTGGGCTAATGCGCAGTATTTT
>TRBJ2-6|.|.|TRBV14
CASSQFRASGANVLTF
TGTGCCAGCAGCCAGTTCAGGGCCTCTGGGGCCAACGTCCTGACTTTC
>TRBJ2-7|TRBD2|few|TRBV6-5
CASSSYWGLASYEQYF
TGTGCCAGCAGTTCCTACTGGGGACTAGCCTCCTACGAGCAGTACTTC
>TRBJ2-7|.|.|TRBV4-1
CASSQVRGASYEQYF
TGCGCCAGCAGCCAAGTGCGCGGGGCCTCCTACGAGCAGTACTTC
>TRBJ2-5|.|.|TRBV19
CASSNIRDPGRETQYF
TGTGCCAGTAGTAATATCCGGGACCCGGGGCGAGAGACCCAGTACTTC
>TRBJ2-7|.|.|TRBV20-1
CSAEGEAAYEQYF
TGCAGTGCCGAGGGCGAGGCCGCCTACGAGCAGTACTTC
>TRBJ1-5|.|few|TRBV3-1
CASSLAGTVNQPQHF
TGTGCCAGCAGCCTAGCCGGGACTGTCAATCAGCCCCAGCATTTT
>TRBJ2-7|.|few|TRBV7-9
CASSLAPVLGYEQYF
TGTGCCAGCAGCTTAGCCCCCGTCCTGGGGTACGAGCAGTACTTC
>TRBJ1-1|.|.|TRBV5-1
CASSLDLGGTEAFF
TGCGCCAGCAGCTTGGATCTGGGGGGCACTGAAGCTTTCTTT
>TRBJ2-7|.|.|TRBV12-5
CASAPPPPYGVEQYF
TGTGCTAGTGCCCCCCCTCCCCCTTACGGTGTCGAGCAGTACTTC